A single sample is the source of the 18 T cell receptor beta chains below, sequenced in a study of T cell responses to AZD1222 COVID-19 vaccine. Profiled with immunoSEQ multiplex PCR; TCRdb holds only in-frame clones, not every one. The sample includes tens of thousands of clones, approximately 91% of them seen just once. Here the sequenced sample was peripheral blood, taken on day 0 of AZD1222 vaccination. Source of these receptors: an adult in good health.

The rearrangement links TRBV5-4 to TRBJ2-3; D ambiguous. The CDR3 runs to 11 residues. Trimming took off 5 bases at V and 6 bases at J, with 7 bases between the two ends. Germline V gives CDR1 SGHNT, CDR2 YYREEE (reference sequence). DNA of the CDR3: TGTGCCAGCAGAACAGCCGATACGCAGTATTTT. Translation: CASRTADTQYF.

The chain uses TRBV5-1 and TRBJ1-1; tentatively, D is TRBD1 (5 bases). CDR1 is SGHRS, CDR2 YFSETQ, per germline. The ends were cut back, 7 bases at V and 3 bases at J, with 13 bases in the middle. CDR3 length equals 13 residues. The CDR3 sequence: CASGRGGYTEAFF. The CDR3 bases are TGCGCCAGCGGCCGCGGGGGTTACACTGAAGCTTTCTTT.

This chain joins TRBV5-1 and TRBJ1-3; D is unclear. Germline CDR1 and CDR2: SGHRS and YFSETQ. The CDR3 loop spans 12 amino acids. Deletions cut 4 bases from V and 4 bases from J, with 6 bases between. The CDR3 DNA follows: TGCGCCAGCAGCCCCGGCGGAAACACCATATATTTT. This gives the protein CASSPGGNTIYF.

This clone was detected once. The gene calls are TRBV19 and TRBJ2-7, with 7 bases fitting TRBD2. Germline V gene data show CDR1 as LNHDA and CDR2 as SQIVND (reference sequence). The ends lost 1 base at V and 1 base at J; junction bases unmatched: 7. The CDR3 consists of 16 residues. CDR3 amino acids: CASSIAGGAGSYEQYF. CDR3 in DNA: TGTGCCAGTAGTATAGCAGGTGGAGCGGGGTCCTACGAGCAGTACTTC.

The CDR3 DNA sequence: TGTGCCAGCAGTTCATCACCGGGACAGGGCTACAATGAGCAGTTCTTC. Amino acid sequence: CASSSSPGQGYNEQFF. The rearrangement uses TRBV6-5 and TRBJ2-1, with 9 bases aligning to TRBD1. There are 16 residues in the CDR3. V shed 4 bases and J 3 bases; nucleotides not matched to a gene: 7. CDR1 and CDR2 (germline): MNHEY, SVGAGI.

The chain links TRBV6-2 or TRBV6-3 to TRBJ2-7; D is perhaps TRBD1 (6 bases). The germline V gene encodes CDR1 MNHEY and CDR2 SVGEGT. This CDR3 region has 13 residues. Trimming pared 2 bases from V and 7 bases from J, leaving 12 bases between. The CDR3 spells CASSYPDSREQYF. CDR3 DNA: TGTGCCAGCAGTTACCCGGACAGCAGGGAGCAGTACTTC.

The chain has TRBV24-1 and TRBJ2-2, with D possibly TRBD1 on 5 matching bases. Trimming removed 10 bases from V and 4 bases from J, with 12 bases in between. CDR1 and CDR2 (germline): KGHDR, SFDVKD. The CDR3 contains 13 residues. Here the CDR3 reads CATGREGTGELFF. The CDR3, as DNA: TGTGCCACGGGGCGAGAAGGCACCGGGGAGCTGTTTTTT.

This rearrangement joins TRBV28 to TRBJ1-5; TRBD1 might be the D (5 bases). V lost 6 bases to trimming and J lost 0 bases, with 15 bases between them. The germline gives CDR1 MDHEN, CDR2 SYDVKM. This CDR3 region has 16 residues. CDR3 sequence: CASSRTGIYSNQPQHF. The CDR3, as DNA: TGTGCCAGCAGCCGCACAGGTATCTATAGCAATCAGCCCCAGCATTTT.

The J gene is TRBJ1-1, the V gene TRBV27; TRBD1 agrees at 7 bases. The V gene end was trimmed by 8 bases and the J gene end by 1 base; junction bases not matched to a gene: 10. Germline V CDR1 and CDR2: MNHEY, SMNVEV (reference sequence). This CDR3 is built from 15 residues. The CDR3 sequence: CASRIGGGKNTEAFF. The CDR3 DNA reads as TGTGCCAGCCGTATAGGGGGCGGTAAGAACACTGAAGCTTTCTTT.

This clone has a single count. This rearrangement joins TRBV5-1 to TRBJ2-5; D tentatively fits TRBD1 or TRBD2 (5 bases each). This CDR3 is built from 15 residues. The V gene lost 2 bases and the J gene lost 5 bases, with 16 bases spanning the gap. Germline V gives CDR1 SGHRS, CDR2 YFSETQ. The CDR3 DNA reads TGCGCCAGCAGCTTAAGGGACGCCAGACCGGAGACCCAGTACTTC. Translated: CASSLRDARPETQYF.

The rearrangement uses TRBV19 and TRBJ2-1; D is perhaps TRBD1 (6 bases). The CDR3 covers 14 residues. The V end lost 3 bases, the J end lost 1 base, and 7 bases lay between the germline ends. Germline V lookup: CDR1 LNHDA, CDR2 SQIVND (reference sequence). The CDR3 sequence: CASSIRGSYNEQFF. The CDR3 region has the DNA TGTGCCAGTAGTATCAGGGGATCCTACAATGAGCAGTTCTTC.

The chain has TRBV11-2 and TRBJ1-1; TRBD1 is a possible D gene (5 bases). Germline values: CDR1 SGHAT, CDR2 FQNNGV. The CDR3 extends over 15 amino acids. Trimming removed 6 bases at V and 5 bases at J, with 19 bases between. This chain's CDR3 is CASSYRGPWGTEAFF. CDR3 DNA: TGTGCCAGCAGTTACCGAGGGCCCTGGGGGACTGAAGCTTTCTTT.

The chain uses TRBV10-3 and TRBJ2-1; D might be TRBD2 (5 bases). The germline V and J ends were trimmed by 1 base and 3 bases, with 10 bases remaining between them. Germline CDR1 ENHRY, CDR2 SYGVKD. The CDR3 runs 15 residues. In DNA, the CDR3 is TGTGCCATCAGTGAGTTGAAGCGGATCTACAATGAGCAGTTCTTC. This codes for CAISELKRIYNEQFF.

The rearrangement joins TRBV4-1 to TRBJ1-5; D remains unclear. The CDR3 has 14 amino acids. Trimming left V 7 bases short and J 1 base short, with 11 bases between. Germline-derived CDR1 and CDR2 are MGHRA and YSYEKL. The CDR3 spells CASNLVQSNQPQHF. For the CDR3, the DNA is TGCGCCAGCAACTTGGTGCAGAGCAATCAGCCCCAGCATTTT.

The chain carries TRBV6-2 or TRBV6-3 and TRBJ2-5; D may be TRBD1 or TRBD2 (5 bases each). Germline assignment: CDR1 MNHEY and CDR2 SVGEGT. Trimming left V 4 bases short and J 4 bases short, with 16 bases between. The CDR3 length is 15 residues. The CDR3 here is CASSFRAVRGETQYF. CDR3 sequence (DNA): TGTGCCAGCAGTTTTAGGGCGGTGAGGGGAGAGACCCAGTACTTC.

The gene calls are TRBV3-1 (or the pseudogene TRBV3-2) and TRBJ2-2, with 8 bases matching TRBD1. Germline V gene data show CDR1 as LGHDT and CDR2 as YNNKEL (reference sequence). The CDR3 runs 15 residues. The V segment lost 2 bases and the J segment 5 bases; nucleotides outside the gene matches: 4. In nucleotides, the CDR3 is TGTGCCAGCAGCCAATGGACAGGGCGTACCGGGGAGCTGTTTTTT. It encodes CASSQWTGRTGELFF.

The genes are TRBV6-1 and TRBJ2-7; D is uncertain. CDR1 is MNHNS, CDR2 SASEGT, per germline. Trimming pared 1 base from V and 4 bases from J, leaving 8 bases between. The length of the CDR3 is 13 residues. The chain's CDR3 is CASSEDQSYEQYF. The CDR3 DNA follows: TGTGCCAGCAGTGAAGATCAAAGTTACGAGCAGTACTTC.

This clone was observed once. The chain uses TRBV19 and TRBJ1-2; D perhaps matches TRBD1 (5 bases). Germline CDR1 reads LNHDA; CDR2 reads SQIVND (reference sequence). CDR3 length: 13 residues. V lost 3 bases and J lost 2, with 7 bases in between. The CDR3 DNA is TGTGCCAGTAGTATCGACAGCAACTATGGCTACACCTTC. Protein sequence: CASSIDSNYGYTF.